The clone carrying this T cell receptor (beta chain) was found once. These data come from a study of blood T cell repertoires in COVID-19. Study as a whole: The United States, Italy and Spain supplied acute and convalescent COVID-19 samples. T cells, B-cell-depleted T cells, or PBMCs provided the cDNA or gDNA that served as material.

Authors' analysis steps: Estimation of nucleated cell counts was performed using reference gene primer amplification. Sequencing used immunoSEQ multiplex PCR; TCRdb keeps in-frame clones, though not all of them. V and J calls and clone size are as listed in that table; D and trimming were resolved from the DNA. The sample carries hundreds of thousands of clones, 65% to 90% recorded once. Germline CDR1 is KGHSH and CDR2 is LQKENI. V was cut by 6 bases and J by 11 bases, with 16 bases left in between. This CDR3 spans 12 amino acids. This clonotype originated in a woman aged 70-85 years with acute or convalescent COVID-19. The chain is built from TRBV18 and TRBJ1-1; tentatively, D is TRBD1 (5 bases). The specimen was peripheral blood. The CDR3 here is CASSGSSGDAFF. The CDR3 DNA reads TGTGCCAGCTCGGGTTCCTCGGGGGACGCTTTCTTT.